This is a list of T cell receptor beta chains from one sample in a study of blood T cell repertoires in COVID-19. Libraries were prepared by immunoSEQ multiplex PCR; TCRdb keeps only in-frame clonotypes and omits some of them. The sample lists 49,000 or so clones, around 87% occurring once. Sample: peripheral blood. These receptors came from a man aged 50-60 years with active COVID-19. Both conserved end residues are part of each CDR3. Only some rows state a clone size, as once, few, many or a class for expanded clones.

clone_size | v_call | cdr3_aa
once | TRBV18 | CASSPGQITDTQYF
. | TRBV2 | CASKTGTRDTGELFF
. | TRBV3-1/TRBV3-2 | CASSNGQLEAFF
. | TRBV14 | CASSPSGGLGYTF
. | TRBV5-1 | CASSIGTTKETQYF
. | TRBV20-1 | CSASRQSEAFF
. | TRBV27 | CASSLPADRTQYF
. | TRBV2 | CASSEMSSEDTQYF
. | TRBV4-2 | CASSQYVSGGTYNEQFF
. | TRBV5-1 | CASSLGTSGGNNEQFF
. | TRBV10-1 | CASSESGGAPDTQYF
. | TRBV19 | CASSINRGYEQYF
. | TRBV6-5 | CASSRRDYYTGELFF
. | TRBV18 | CASSQTGANEKLFF
. | TRBV7-5 | CARSLEDRGLSGNTIYF
. | TRBV11-3 | CASGQGGENTEAFF
. | TRBV18 | CASSPLASETGWGTEAFF
. | TRBV19 | CASSSRWEDTEAFF
. | TRBV18 | CASSPKEGYNEQFF
once | TRBV7-2 | CASSLGSLSTDTQYF
. | TRBV2 | CACLAGKGVLYQETQYF